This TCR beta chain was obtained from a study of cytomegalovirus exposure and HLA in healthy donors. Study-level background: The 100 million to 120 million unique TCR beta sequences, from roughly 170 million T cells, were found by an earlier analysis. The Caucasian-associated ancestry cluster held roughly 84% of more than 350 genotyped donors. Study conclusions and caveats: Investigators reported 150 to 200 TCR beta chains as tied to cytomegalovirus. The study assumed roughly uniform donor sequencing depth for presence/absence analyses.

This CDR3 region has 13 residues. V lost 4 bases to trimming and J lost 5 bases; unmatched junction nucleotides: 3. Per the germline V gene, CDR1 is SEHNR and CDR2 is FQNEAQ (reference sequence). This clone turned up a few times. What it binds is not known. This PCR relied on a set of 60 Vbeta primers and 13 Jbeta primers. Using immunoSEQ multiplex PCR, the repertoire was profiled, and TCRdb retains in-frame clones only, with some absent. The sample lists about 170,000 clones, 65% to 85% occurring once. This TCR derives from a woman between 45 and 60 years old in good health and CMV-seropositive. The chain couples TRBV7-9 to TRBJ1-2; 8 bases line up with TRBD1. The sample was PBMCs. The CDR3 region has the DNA TGTGCCAGCAGCTATCAGGGGGCGTATGGCTACACCTTC. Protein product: CASSYQGAYGYTF. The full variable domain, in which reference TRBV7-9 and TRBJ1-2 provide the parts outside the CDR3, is DTGVSQNPRHKITKRGQNVTFRCDPISEHNRLYWYRQTLGQGPEFLTYFQNEAQLEKSRLLSDRFSAERPKGSFSTLEIQRTEQGDSAMYLCASSYQGAYGYTFGSGTRLTVV.